The clone carrying this T cell receptor beta chain was recorded at least ten times. Its antigen is unidentified. The data derive from a study of T cells after yellow fever vaccination. In the study overall: When fractions had low cell numbers, they were prepared with SMART-Seq v4 Ultra Low Input. Study conclusions and caveats: At 95% to 98% for CD4 and roughly 87% for CD8, most primary-vaccination clones showed up again after the booster. Repertoires sorted by FACS could include abundant clonotypes that are contaminants from the bulk population.

Each CDR3 protein is one row after TCRdb ran MiXCR on the 5' RACE reads. In the table there are a few hundred thousand distinct CDR3 sequences, approximately 4% of which are singletons. The V gene lost 8 bases and the J gene lost 0 bases, with 4 bases spanning the gap. The length of the CDR3 is 11 residues. The source was PBMCs, collected 5 days after the yellow fever booster vaccination. This receptor was obtained from a young man who received the YFV17D yellow fever vaccine. The gene calls are TRBV12-3 or TRBV12-4 and TRBJ1-2; D is unclear. CDR3 protein: CASGTNYGYTF. The CDR3 DNA is TGTGCCAGCGGAACTAACTATGGCTACACCTTC.